These T cell receptor beta chains were read from a single sample in a study of CD8 T cells in Susac syndrome. TCRdb itself ran the immunoSEQ multiplex PCR reads through MiXCR, one entry per CDR3 protein. The sample has approximately 150,000 distinct CDR3 sequences; less than 95% are singletons. Sequencing was done on a sample of CD4+ T cells from PBMCs. The receptors originated from a human donor in good health. CDR3s include the opening cysteine and the closing phenylalanine or tryptophan. The D gene is left open where the match is weak. Clone size is stated in some rows and not others, as once, few, many or a class when expanded.

v_gene: TRBV27; d_gene: TRBD2; j_gene: TRBJ2-1; abundance: -; CDR3aa: CASSSTSTMTSGRTYNEQFF; CDR3nt: TGTGCCAGCAGTTCAACCTCCACTATGACTAGCGGGAGAACCTACAATGAGCAGTTCTTC
v_gene: TRBV20-1; d_gene: -; j_gene: TRBJ1-2; abundance: -; CDR3aa: CSARVTANYGYTF; CDR3nt: TGCAGTGCTAGAGTTACAGCAAACTATGGCTACACCTTC
v_gene: TRBV7-9; d_gene: -; j_gene: TRBJ2-2; abundance: -; CDR3aa: CASASGVTGELFF; CDR3nt: TGTGCCAGCGCCTCAGGGGTCACCGGGGAGCTGTTTTTT
v_gene: TRBV3-1; d_gene: -; j_gene: TRBJ2-1; abundance: once; CDR3aa: CASSQDNSEQFF; CDR3nt: TGTGCCAGCAGCCAAGATAATAGTGAGCAGTTCTTC
v_gene: TRBV20-1; d_gene: -; j_gene: TRBJ1-4; abundance: -; CDR3aa: CSAAGVRKEKLFF; CDR3nt: TGCAGTGCGGCAGGGGTGCGCAAGGAAAAACTGTTTTTT
v_gene: TRBV19; d_gene: TRBD2; j_gene: TRBJ2-2; abundance: -; CDR3aa: CASSTSGRGNTGELFF; CDR3nt: TGTGCCAGTAGTACTAGCGGGAGAGGGAACACCGGGGAGCTGTTTTTT
v_gene: TRBV27; d_gene: -; j_gene: TRBJ2-3; abundance: -; CDR3aa: CASSLGTGTQYF; CDR3nt: TGTGCCAGCAGTTTGGGTACCGGGACACAGTATTTT
v_gene: TRBV18; d_gene: TRBD2; j_gene: TRBJ2-7; abundance: -; CDR3aa: CASSPPSGRQYEQYF; CDR3nt: TGTGCCAGCTCACCACCGAGCGGGAGGCAATACGAGCAGTACTTC
v_gene: TRBV20-1; d_gene: -; j_gene: TRBJ1-5; abundance: -; CDR3aa: CSARDPSTGFAGPQHF; CDR3nt: TGCAGTGCTAGAGATCCCTCTACGGGCTTCGCCGGGCCCCAGCATTTT
v_gene: TRBV24-1; d_gene: TRBD2; j_gene: TRBJ2-1; abundance: once; CDR3aa: CATSDSTGLAGYNEQFF; CDR3nt: TGTGCCACCAGTGACTCGACTGGACTAGCGGGATACAATGAGCAGTTCTTC
v_gene: TRBV2; d_gene: -; j_gene: TRBJ1-2; abundance: -; CDR3aa: CASTPTRTAGGYTF; CDR3nt: TGTGCCAGCACCCCCACGCGGACGGCGGGAGGCTACACCTTC
v_gene: TRBV28; d_gene: TRBD1; j_gene: TRBJ1-3; abundance: -; CDR3aa: CASSLQQGANTIYF; CDR3nt: TGTGCCAGCAGTTTACAACAGGGGGCAAACACCATATATTTT
v_gene: TRBV7-2; d_gene: TRBD1; j_gene: TRBJ2-5; abundance: few; CDR3aa: CASSSQGQSQETQYF; CDR3nt: TGTGCCAGCAGCTCCCAGGGACAGTCCCAAGAGACCCAGTACTTC
v_gene: TRBV14; d_gene: -; j_gene: TRBJ2-3; abundance: -; CDR3aa: CASSQAGPDTQYF; CDR3nt: TGTGCCAGCAGCCAAGCGGGGCCAGATACGCAGTATTTT
v_gene: TRBV7-2; d_gene: -; j_gene: TRBJ1-5; abundance: -; CDR3aa: CASSPWGGNQPQHF; CDR3nt: TGTGCCAGCAGCCCATGGGGGGGAAATCAGCCCCAGCATTTT
v_gene: TRBV27; d_gene: -; j_gene: TRBJ1-2; abundance: -; CDR3aa: CASRPRGAPYYGYTF; CDR3nt: TGTGCCAGCAGACCTCGGGGGGCGCCGTACTATGGCTACACCTTC
v_gene: TRBV3-1; d_gene: -; j_gene: TRBJ2-6; abundance: -; CDR3aa: CASSPTPGFSGANVLTF; CDR3nt: TGTGCCAGCAGCCCTACACCGGGGTTCTCTGGGGCCAACGTCCTGACTTTC
v_gene: TRBV27; d_gene: -; j_gene: TRBJ1-2; abundance: -; CDR3aa: CASSLTKRGQNYGYTF; CDR3nt: TGTGCCAGCAGTCTGACCAAGCGGGGGCAAAACTATGGCTACACCTTC
v_gene: TRBV27; d_gene: -; j_gene: TRBJ1-2; abundance: -; CDR3aa: CASSSQKLGYTF; CDR3nt: TGTGCCAGCAGTTCGCAGAAGCTTGGCTACACCTTC
v_gene: TRBV6-2/TRBV6-3; d_gene: -; j_gene: TRBJ2-1; abundance: -; CDR3aa: CASSMTRQTNEQFF; CDR3nt: TGTGCCAGCAGTATGACCCGCCAAACGAATGAGCAGTTCTTC
v_gene: TRBV29-1; d_gene: TRBD2; j_gene: TRBJ2-3; abundance: -; CDR3aa: CSVEGSGSGVDTQYF; CDR3nt: TGCAGCGTTGAAGGTAGCGGGAGCGGTGTAGATACGCAGTATTTT
v_gene: TRBV30; d_gene: TRBD2; j_gene: TRBJ2-1; abundance: -; CDR3aa: CAWSRLAGYNEQFF; CDR3nt: TGTGCCTGGAGCCGACTAGCGGGGTACAATGAGCAGTTCTTC
v_gene: TRBV13; d_gene: -; j_gene: TRBJ2-7; abundance: once; CDR3aa: CASSLSASPSRGEQYF; CDR3nt: TGTGCCAGCAGCTTATCCGCTAGCCCCTCTAGAGGGGAGCAGTACTTC
v_gene: TRBV12-3/TRBV12-4; d_gene: TRBD2; j_gene: TRBJ2-4; abundance: -; CDR3aa: CASSPDPGRAGVAKNIQYF; CDR3nt: TGTGCCAGCAGTCCGGACCCGGGCCGCGCGGGAGTGGCCAAAAACATTCAGTACTTC